The subject of this entry is one TCR beta chain. This clone came up once. No antigen is known for it. No qualities accompany the bases; no much larger clone lies one base away. Patients with autoimmune disease history or receiving systemic immunosuppression were excluded from the trial. Peripheral blood for TCR sequencing was collected from all dose cohorts at baseline, on cycle 4 day 1, and on cycle 7 day 1. The samples were taken from a phase I, first-in-human, multicenter, open-label dose-escalation trial of ivuxolimab. Adults with locally advanced or metastatic melanoma, renal cell, hepatocellular, or head and neck squamous cell carcinoma were enrolled in the trial. Before TCR sequencing, CD4+ T cells and CD8+ T cells from peripheral blood were sorted into separate populations. The data are from a study of OX40 agonist ivuxolimab in advanced cancers. In terms of the full investigation: Ivuxolimab was an agonistic, fully human IgG2 monoclonal antibody directed against OX40 (CD134), a costimulatory receptor. The paper covers the monotherapy dose-escalation part of the phase I ivuxolimab trial, which included N ≈ 50 patients. Partial responses occurred in three dose-escalation patients, of whom one had hepatocellular carcinoma and two had cutaneous melanoma. Intravenous ivuxolimab was administered to patients every 2 weeks at six dose levels: 0.01, 0.1, 0.3, 1.5, 3 and 10 mg/kg. The purpose of peripheral TCRbeta sequencing was to test whether ivuxolimab changed TCR sequence diversity and led to clonal T-cell expansion. Prior anti-PD-1, anti-PD-L1 or anti-CTLA-4 therapy was permitted, and about 40% of dose-escalation patients had received checkpoint inhibitors. A male proportion of nearly 85% and a mean age of approximately 60 years, ranging from roughly 23 to 79, were recorded for the dose-escalation cohort. Of the approximately 50 dose-escalation patients, hepatocellular carcinoma was present in approximately 20, melanoma in roughly 15, renal cell carcinoma in 9 and head and neck cancer in 9. What the authors observed across the whole study: After ivuxolimab, more expanded clones were found on average in CD8+ T cells than in CD4+ T cells. At doses of 0.1 to 3.0 mg/kg, clonal expansion of both CD4+ and CD8+ blood T cells was observed from baseline to week 6. Which antigens the clonally expanded peripheral T cells were specific for was not determined. In the 0.1-3.0 mg/kg groups, partial responders were among the patients with the lowest normalized peripheral clonal expansion, particularly in CD8+ T cells. Low levels of normalized T-cell clonal expansion were also shown by some nonresponding patients.

As encoded in the germline V gene, CDR1 is SGHNT while CDR2 is YENEEA. Relative to germline, V is missing 7 bases and J is missing 7 bases, with 10 bases of the junction outside any gene match. The CDR3 spans 14 residues, from the cysteine through the phenylalanine. Solely the CDR3 DNA is kept, with 42 bases framed from the first base. Genomic DNA was extracted from sorted cells for sequencing of the TCRbeta CDR3 region. The immunoSEQ Assay was used to sequence the TCRbeta CDR3 regions. TCRdb's version of the immuneACCESS table is confined to in-frame rearrangements and falls short of the full clone set. An unresolved V gene accounts for under half of the shortfall where checked; the remainder is of unknown origin. The sample records around 78,000 clones, 87% of which are singletons. The ten largest clones represent 0.24% of the sample.

The receptor chain draws on TRBV11-3 and TRBJ2-1, with 7 bases in between that match TRBD2. This clonotype was obtained from an adult with an advanced solid tumor such as melanoma, head and neck, liver or kidney cancer. This sample comprised CD4+ or CD8+ T cells sorted from blood, obtained in a trial of the OX40 agonist ivuxolimab. The CDR3 protein: CASTIGGTGNEQFF. The sequenced DNA is TGTGCCAGCACTATCGGGGGGACGGGGAATGAGCAGTTCTTC. Extended through the reference TRBV11-3 and TRBJ2-1 proteins, this CDR3 yields the full variable domain: EAGVVQSPRYKIIEKKQPVAFWCNPISGHNTLYWYLQNLGQGPELLIRYENEEAVDDSQLPKDRFSAERLKGVDSTLKIQPAELGDSAVYLCASTIGGTGNEQFFGPGTRLTVL.